The entry that follows covers one T cell receptor beta chain sequence. Isolated RNA was reverse transcribed in full, so expressed TCRB transcripts were sequenced. The data were produced by immunoSEQ multiplex PCR, yet TCRdb's version contains in-frame clones alone and is incomplete. The table lists about half a million clones, more than 9.5% of them singletons. This sample is drawn from a study of beta chain features in type 1 diabetes. The source of this sequence is a woman under 30 in good health. The sequencing sample was made of naive CD4+ T cells from blood.

Here the CDR3 reads CASSPHVEETQYF. The CDR3 DNA reads as TGTGCCAGCTCACCACACGTGGAAGAGACCCAGTACTTC. The chain is built from TRBV18 and TRBJ2-5, with no clear D. V was clipped by 1 base and J by 3 bases, with 6 bases between them. The CDR3 length is 13 residues. CDR1 and CDR2 from the germline V gene are KGHSH and LQKENI.